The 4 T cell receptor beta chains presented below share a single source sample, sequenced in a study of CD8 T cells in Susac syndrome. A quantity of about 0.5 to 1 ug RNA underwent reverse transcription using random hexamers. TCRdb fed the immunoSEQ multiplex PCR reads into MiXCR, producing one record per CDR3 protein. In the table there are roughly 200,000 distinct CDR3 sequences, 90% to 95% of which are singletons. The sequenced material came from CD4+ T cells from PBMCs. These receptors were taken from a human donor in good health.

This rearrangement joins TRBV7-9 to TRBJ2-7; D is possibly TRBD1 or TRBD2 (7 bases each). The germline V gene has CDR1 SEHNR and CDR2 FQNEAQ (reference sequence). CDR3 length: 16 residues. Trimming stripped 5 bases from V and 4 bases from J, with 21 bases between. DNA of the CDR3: TGTGCCAGCAGCCCACTAAACCAGGGGGGGAATTACGAGCAGTACTTC. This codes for CASSPLNQGGNYEQYF.

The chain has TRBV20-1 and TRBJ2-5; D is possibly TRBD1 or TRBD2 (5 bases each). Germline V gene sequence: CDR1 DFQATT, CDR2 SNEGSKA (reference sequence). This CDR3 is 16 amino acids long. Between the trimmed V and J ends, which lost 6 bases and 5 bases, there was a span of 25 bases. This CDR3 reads CSARGVRDVTKETQYF. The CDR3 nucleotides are TGCAGTGCCCGAGGGGTGAGGGACGTAACGAAGGAGACCCAGTACTTC.

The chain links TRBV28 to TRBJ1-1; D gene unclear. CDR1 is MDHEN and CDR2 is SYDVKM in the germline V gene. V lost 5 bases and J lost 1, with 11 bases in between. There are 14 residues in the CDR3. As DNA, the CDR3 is TGTGCCAGCAGTCTAGAGGGTGCGAACACTGAAGCTTTCTTT. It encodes CASSLEGANTEAFF.

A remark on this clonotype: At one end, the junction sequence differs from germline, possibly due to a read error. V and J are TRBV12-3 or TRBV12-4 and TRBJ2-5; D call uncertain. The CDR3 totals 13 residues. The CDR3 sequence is CASRPNEEDTQYF. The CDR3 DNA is TGTGCCAGCAGACCTAATGAGGAAGATACCCAGTACTTC.